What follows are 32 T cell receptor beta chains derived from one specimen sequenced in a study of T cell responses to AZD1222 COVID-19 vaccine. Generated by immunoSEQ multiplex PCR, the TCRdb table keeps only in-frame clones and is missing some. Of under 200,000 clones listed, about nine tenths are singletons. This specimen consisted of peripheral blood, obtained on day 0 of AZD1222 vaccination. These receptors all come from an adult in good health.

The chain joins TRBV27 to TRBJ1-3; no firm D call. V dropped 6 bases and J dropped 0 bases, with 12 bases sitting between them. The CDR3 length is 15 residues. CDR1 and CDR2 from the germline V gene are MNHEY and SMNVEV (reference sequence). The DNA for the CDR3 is TGTGCCAGCAGCAGGACGCGTCCCTCTGGAAACACCATATATTTT. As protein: CASSRTRPSGNTIYF.

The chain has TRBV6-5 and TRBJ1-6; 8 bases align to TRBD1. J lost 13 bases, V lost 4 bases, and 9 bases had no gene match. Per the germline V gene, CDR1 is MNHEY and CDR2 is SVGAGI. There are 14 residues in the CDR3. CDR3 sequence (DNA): TGTGCCAGCAGTTTCGGACAGGGAGTATCGCCCCTCCACTTT. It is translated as CASSFGQGVSPLHF.

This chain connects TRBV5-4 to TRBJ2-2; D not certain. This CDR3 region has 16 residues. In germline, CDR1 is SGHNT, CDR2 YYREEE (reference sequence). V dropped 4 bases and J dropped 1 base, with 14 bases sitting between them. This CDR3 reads CASSVGGKMNTGELFF. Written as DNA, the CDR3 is TGTGCCAGCAGCGTGGGTGGGAAGATGAACACCGGGGAGCTGTTTTTT.

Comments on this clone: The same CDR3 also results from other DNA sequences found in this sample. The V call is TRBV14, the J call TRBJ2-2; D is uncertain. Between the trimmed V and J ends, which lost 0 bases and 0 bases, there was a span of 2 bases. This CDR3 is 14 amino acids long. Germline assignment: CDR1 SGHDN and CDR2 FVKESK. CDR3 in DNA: TGTGCCAGCAGCCAAGACTCGAACACCGGGGAGCTGTTTTTT. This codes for CASSQDSNTGELFF.

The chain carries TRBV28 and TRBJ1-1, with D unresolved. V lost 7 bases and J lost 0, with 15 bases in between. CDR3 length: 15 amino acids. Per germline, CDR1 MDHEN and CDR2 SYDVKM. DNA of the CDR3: TGTGCCAGCACCCTAACACCAAACATGAACACTGAAGCTTTCTTT. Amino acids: CASTLTPNMNTEAFF.

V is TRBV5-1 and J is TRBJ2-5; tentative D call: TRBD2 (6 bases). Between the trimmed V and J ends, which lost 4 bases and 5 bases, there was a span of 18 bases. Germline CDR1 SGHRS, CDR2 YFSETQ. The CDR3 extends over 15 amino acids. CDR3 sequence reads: CASSPGAGGEETQYF. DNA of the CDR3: TGCGCCAGCAGCCCCGGTGCTGGAGGGGAGGAGACCCAGTACTTC.

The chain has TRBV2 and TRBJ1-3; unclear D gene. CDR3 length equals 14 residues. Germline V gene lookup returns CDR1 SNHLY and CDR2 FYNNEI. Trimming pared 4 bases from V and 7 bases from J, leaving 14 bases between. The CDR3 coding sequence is TGTGCCAGCAGTGTTTCCGGCGTCGGGAACACCATATATTTT. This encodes CASSVSGVGNTIYF.

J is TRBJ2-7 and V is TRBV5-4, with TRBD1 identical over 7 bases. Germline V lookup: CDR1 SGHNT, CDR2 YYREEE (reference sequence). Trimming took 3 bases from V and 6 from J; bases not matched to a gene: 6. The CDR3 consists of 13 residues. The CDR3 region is CASSWETGLEQYF. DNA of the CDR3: TGTGCCAGCAGCTGGGAGACAGGGCTCGAGCAGTACTTC.

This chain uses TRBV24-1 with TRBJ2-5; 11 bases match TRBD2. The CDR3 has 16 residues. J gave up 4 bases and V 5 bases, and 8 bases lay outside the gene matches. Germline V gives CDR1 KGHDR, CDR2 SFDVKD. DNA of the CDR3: TGTGCCACCAGTGGTTTCGGACTAGCGGGTTCAGAGACCCAGTACTTC. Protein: CATSGFGLAGSETQYF.

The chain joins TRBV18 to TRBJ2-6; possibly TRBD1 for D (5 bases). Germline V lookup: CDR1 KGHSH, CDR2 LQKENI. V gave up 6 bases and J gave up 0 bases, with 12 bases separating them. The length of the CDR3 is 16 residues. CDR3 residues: CASSTSQVSGANVLTF. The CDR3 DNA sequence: TGTGCCAGCTCGACTTCACAGGTCTCTGGGGCCAACGTCCTGACTTTC. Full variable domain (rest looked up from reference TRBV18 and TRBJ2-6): NAGVMQNPRHLVRRRGQEARLRCSPMKGHSHVYWYRQLPEEGLKFMVYLQKENIIDESGMPKERFSAEFPKEGPSILRIQQVVRGDSAAYFCASSTSQVSGANVLTFGAGSRLTVL.

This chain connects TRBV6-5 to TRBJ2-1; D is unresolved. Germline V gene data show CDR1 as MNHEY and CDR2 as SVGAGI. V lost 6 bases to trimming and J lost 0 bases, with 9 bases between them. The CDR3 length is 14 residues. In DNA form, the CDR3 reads TGTGCCAGCAGCCCCAGAAGCTCCTACAATGAGCAGTTCTTC. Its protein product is CASSPRSSYNEQFF.

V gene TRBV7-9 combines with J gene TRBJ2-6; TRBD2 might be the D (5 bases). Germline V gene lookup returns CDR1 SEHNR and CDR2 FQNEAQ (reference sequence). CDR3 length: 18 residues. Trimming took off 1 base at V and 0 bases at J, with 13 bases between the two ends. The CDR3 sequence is CASSLGFGGSSGANVLTF. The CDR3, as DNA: TGTGCCAGCAGCTTAGGTTTTGGAGGTTCCTCTGGGGCCAACGTCCTGACTTTC.

The CDR3 sequence: CATTKILVQGSGSPLHF. In DNA, the CDR3 is TGTGCCACCACCAAGATTTTGGTTCAGGGGTCCGGTTCACCCCTCCACTTT. This chain joins TRBV24-1 and TRBJ1-6; a possible D gene is TRBD1 (6 bases). The CDR3 runs 17 residues. The germline CDR1 and CDR2 sequences are KGHDR and SFDVKD. V was cut by 8 bases and J by 9 bases, with 25 bases left in between.

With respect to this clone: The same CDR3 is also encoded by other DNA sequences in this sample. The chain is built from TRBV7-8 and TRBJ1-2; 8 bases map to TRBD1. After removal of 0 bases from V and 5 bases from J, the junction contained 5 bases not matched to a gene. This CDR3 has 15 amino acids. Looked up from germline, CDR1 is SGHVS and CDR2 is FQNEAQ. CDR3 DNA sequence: TGTGCCAGCAGCTTAGCGAGCGGACAGGGATATGGCTACACCTTC. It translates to CASSLASGQGYGYTF. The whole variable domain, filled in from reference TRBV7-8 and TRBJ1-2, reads GAGVSQSPRYKVAKRGQDVALRCDPISGHVSLFWYQQALGQGPEFLTYFQNEAQLDKSGLPSDRFFAERPEGSVSTLKIQRTQQEDSAVYLCASSLASGQGYGYTFGSGTRLTVV.

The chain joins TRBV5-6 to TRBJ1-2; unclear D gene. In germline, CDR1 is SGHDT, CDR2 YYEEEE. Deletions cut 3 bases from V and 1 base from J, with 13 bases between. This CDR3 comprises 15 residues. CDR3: CASSSNLLDNYGYTF. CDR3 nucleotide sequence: TGTGCCAGCAGCTCCAACCTCTTGGATAACTATGGCTACACCTTC.

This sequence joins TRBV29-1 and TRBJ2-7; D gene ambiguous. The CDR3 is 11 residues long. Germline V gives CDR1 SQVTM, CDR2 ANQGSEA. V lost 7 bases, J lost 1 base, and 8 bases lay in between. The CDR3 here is CSGQVSYEQYF. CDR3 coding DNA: TGCAGCGGGCAGGTATCCTACGAGCAGTACTTC.

The CDR3 here is CASSSASRAGELFF. As DNA, the CDR3 is TGTGCCAGCAGTTCGGCTAGTAGGGCCGGGGAGCTGTTTTTT. The chain links TRBV6-7 to TRBJ2-2; D ambiguous. TRBV6-7 is an ORF; its function is uncertain. The V and J ends lost 4 bases and 6 bases respectively, with 12 bases between them. The CDR3 runs to 14 residues.

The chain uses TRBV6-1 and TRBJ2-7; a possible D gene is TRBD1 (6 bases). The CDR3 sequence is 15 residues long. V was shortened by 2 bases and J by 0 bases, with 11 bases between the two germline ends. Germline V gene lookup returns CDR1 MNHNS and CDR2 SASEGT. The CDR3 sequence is CASSESGVSSYEQYF. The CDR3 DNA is TGTGCCAGCAGTGAATCAGGGGTTAGCTCCTACGAGCAGTACTTC.

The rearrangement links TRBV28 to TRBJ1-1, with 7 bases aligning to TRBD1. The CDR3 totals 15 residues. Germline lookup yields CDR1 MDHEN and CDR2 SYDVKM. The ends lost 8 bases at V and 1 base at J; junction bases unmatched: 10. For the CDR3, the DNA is TGTGCCAGCGCGCCGGGACAGCAAACGAACACTGAAGCTTTCTTT. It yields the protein CASAPGQQTNTEAFF.

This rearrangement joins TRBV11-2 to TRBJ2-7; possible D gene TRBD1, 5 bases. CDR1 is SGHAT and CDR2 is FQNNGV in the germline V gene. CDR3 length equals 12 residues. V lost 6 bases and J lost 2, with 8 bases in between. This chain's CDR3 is CASSPTAYEQYF. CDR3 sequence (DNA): TGTGCCAGCAGTCCGACAGCCTACGAGCAGTACTTC.

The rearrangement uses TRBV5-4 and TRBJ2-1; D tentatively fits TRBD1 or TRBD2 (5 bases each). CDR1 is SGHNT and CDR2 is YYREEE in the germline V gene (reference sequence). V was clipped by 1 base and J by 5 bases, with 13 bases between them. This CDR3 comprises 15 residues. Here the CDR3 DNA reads TGTGCCAGCAGCTTGTCACTAGGGGCAGACAATGAGCAGTTCTTC. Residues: CASSLSLGADNEQFF.

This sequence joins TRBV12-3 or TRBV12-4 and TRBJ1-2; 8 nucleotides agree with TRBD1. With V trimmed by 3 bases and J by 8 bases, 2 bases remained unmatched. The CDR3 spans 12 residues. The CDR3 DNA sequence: TGTGCCAGCAGTTTGACAGGGGAAGGCTACACCTTC. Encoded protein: CASSLTGEGYTF.

In DNA form, the CDR3 reads TGTGCCAGCAGGCCCCCCGAGGGAAACACCATATATTTT. Encoded protein: CASRPPEGNTIYF. The rearrangement links TRBV12-3 or TRBV12-4 to TRBJ1-3; D gene unclear. This CDR3 is 13 amino acids long. The V and J ends lost 6 bases and 4 bases respectively, with 10 bases between them.

The CDR3: CSVGQGGGYTF. As DNA, the CDR3 is TGCAGCGTTGGACAGGGTGGAGGCTACACCTTC. The chain links TRBV29-1 to TRBJ1-2; 7 nucleotides match TRBD1. The CDR3 consists of 11 residues. The ends lost 4 bases at V and 8 bases at J; junction bases unmatched: 4. Per the germline V gene, CDR1 is SQVTM and CDR2 is ANQGSEA.

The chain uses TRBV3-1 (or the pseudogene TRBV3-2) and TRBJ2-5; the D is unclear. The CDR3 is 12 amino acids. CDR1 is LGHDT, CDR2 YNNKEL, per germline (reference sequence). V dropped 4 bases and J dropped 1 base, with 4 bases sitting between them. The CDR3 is CASSRLQETQYF. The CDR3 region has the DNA TGTGCCAGCAGCCGGCTCCAAGAGACCCAGTACTTC.

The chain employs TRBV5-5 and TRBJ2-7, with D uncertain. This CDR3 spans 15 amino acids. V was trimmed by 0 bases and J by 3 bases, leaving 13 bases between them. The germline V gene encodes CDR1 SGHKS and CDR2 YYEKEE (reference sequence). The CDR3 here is CASSLALGGLYEQYF. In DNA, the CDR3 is TGTGCCAGCAGCTTGGCCTTGGGCGGCCTCTACGAGCAGTACTTC.

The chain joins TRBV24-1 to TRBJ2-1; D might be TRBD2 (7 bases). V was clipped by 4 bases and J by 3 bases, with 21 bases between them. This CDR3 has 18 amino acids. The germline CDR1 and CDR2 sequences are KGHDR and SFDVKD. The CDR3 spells CATSEASSEGGVYNEQFF. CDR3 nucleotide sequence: TGTGCCACCAGTGAAGCTTCTAGTGAGGGGGGGGTCTACAATGAGCAGTTCTTC.

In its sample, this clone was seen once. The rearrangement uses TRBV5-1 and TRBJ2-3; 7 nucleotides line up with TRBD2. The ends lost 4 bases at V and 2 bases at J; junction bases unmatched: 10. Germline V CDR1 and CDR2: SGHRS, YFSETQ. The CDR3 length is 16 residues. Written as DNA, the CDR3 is TGCGCCAGCAGCCCACTGGTGGCGGGGGTCACAGATACGCAGTATTTT. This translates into CASSPLVAGVTDTQYF.

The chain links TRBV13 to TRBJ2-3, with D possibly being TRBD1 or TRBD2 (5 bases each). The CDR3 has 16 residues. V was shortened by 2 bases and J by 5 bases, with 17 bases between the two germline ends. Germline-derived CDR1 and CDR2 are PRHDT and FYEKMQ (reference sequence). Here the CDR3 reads CASSLLSRGREDTQYF. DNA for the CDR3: TGTGCCAGCAGCTTACTTTCACGGGGCAGGGAAGATACGCAGTATTTT.

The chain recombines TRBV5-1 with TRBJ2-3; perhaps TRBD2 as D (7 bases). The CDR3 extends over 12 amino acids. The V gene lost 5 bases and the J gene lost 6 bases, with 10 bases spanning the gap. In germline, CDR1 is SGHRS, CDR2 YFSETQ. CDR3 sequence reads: CASRQGGDTQYF. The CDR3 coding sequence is TGCGCCAGCAGACAGGGAGGGGATACGCAGTATTTT.

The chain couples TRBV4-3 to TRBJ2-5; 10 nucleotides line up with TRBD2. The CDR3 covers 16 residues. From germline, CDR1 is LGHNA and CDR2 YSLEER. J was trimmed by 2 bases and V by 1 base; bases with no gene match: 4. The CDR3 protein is CASSQGSSGGQETQYF. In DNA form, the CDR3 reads TGCGCCAGCAGCCAAGGGTCTAGCGGGGGTCAAGAGACCCAGTACTTC.

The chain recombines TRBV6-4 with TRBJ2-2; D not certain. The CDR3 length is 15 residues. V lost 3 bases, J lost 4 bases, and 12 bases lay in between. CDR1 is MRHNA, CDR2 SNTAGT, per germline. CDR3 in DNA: TGTGCCAGCAGTGAAAATAGTATTCCCACCGGGGAGCTGTTTTTT. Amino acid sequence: CASSENSIPTGELFF.